The sequence of this T cell receptor (beta chain) was determined in a study of shared T cell receptors in the human thymus. Sequencing was performed with immunoSEQ multiplex PCR; in TCRdb, only in-frame clones are kept and a portion is missing. In the table there are under 700,000 clones, roughly 74% of which are singletons. The table lists this clone with a few counts. Trimming cost V 0 bases and J 1 base; bases outside gene matches: 8. The CDR3 consists of 18 residues. Germline assignment: CDR1 MGHRA and CDR2 YSYEKL. This sample was also put to use in a study of human thymus T cells. In that study: Those donating were healthy Finnish infants in corrective surgery for congenital heart defects. In corrective heart surgery, resections were taken, and these provided the thymus tissue. Unrelated people showed highly overlapping thymic repertoires, related research reported.

This chain connects TRBV4-1 to TRBJ2-7; TRBD1 aligns across 11 bases. Specimen: thymocytes. This receptor was identified in a boy younger than two with a congenital heart defect. The CDR3 protein is CASSQEDRGLIESYEQYF. The CDR3 region has the DNA TGCGCCAGCAGCCAAGAGGACAGGGGGCTCATAGAGTCCTACGAGCAGTACTTC.